This T cell receptor beta chain was captured in a study of T cell repertoires in ileal Crohn's disease. From germline, CDR1 is SGHDT and CDR2 YYEEEE. Trimming pared 2 bases from V and 8 bases from J, leaving 11 bases between. The CDR3 loop spans 13 amino acids. As to this clone: Antigen unknown.

Method: immunoSEQ multiplex PCR; TCRdb's copy keeps in-frame clones and lacks some. The table lists about 8,400 clones, approximately 80% of them singletons, with 9.5% to 15% in the top ten. The study's findings and limits: Endoscopic recurrence occurred in every patient whose clonality exceeded 26.8%. Sorted CD8 T cells held more high-frequency clones than CD4.

The sequence was obtained from an adult with Crohn's disease. The sample was ileal tissue. The chain couples TRBV5-6 to TRBJ2-1; D may be TRBD1 (5 bases). The CDR3 sequence: CASSFRGADEQFF. The CDR3 bases are TGTGCCAGCAGCTTTAGGGGTGCGGATGAGCAGTTCTTC.